What follows are 30 T cell receptor beta chains derived from one specimen sequenced in a study of blood T cells in healthy people across ages. Next came a second PCR, run for roughly 6 to 11 cycles, which used a sample-barcoded 5' primer along with a J-beta primer mix. TCRdb re-called the 5' RACE reads with MiXCR, one entry per CDR3 protein. The sample yields around 900,000 distinct CDR3 sequences, roughly 47% seen once. Sequencing was performed on blood. The receptors stem from an older woman in good health.

This sequence joins TRBV28 and TRBJ1-2; the D is unclear. The germline V and J ends were trimmed by 3 bases and 7 bases, with 12 bases remaining between them. In germline, CDR1 is MDHEN, CDR2 SYDVKM. The CDR3 has 13 residues. CDR3 nucleotides: TGTGCCAGCAGTTTGGTGCGGGCGGGTGGCTACACCTTC. Translated: CASSLVRAGGYTF.

V and J are TRBV24-1 and TRBJ2-3; D is ambiguous. CDR3 length: 12 amino acids. Germline V gene lookup returns CDR1 KGHDR and CDR2 SFDVKD. Between the trimmed V and J ends, which lost 4 bases and 5 bases, there was a span of 6 bases. The CDR3 loop reads CATSEGRDTQYF. In nucleotides, the CDR3 is TGTGCCACCAGTGAAGGTAGAGATACGCAGTATTTT.

This rearrangement joins TRBV7-2 to TRBJ2-7, with 10 bases matching TRBD1. The trim removed 5 bases at V and 2 bases at J, leaving 9 bases unmatched. CDR3 length equals 16 residues. In germline, CDR1 is SGHTA, CDR2 FQGNSA. The DNA for the CDR3 is TGTGCCAGCAGCAAGACAGGGGGCGCCTTCACCTACGAGCAGTACTTC. This sequence encodes CASSKTGGAFTYEQYF.

This clonotype was seen many times. The chain is built from TRBV2 and TRBJ2-3; a possible D gene is TRBD1 (5 bases). Germline lookup yields CDR1 SNHLY and CDR2 FYNNEI. Trimming removed 5 bases at V and 2 bases at J, with 11 bases between. The CDR3 runs 14 residues. The CDR3 reads CASSFQGSTDTQYF. CDR3 sequence (DNA): TGTGCCAGCAGTTTTCAGGGCTCCACAGATACGCAGTATTTT.

The chain couples TRBV29-1 to TRBJ1-4, with 7 bases lining up with TRBD1. Germline V gene lookup returns CDR1 SQVTM and CDR2 ANQGSEA. The CDR3 runs 11 residues. The J segment lost 7 bases and the V segment lost 7 bases, leaving 3 bases of the junction unmatched. The chain's CDR3 is CSGHRGEKLFF. DNA of the CDR3: TGCAGCGGACACAGGGGTGAAAAACTGTTTTTT.

V usage is TRBV2 and J usage is TRBJ2-5, with D tentatively TRBD1 (6 bases). This CDR3 region has 13 residues. CDR1 SNHLY and CDR2 FYNNEI come from the germline V gene. The V gene lost 5 bases and the J gene lost 11 bases, with 18 bases spanning the gap. CDR3 DNA: TGTGCCAGCAGTCAACAGACAGGCAATGAGCAGTACTTC. Translating it yields CASSQQTGNEQYF.

J is TRBJ2-7 and V is TRBV28; a weak D match, TRBD2 (5 bases). The length of the CDR3 is 14 residues. Trimming stripped 1 base from V and 3 bases from J, with 10 bases between. Germline lookup yields CDR1 MDHEN and CDR2 SYDVKM. CDR3 sequence reads: CASSLLSGVYEQYF. In DNA form, the CDR3 reads TGTGCCAGCAGTTTATTAAGCGGAGTCTACGAGCAGTACTTC.

This clonotype has only one observation. The chain combines TRBV9 with TRBJ2-5, with 7 bases aligning to TRBD2. The J call may be mistaken, given a closer DNA end match to TRBJ2-7. Germline V gene sequence: CDR1 SGDLS, CDR2 YYNGEE. The CDR3 contains 16 residues. The CDR3 nucleotides read TGTGCCAGCAGCGCGACGCGGCAGGGAGGGATCTACGAGCAGTACTTC. It is translated as CASSATRQGGIYEQYF.

There are a few counts of this clonotype. The gene calls are TRBV28 and TRBJ2-5; D is uncertain. Germline V gene lookup returns CDR1 MDHEN and CDR2 SYDVKM. CDR3 size: 15 residues. Trimming pared 6 bases from V and 5 bases from J, leaving 19 bases between. The CDR3: CASRFSYRWVETQYF. The CDR3 DNA follows: TGTGCCAGCAGGTTCTCTTATCGTTGGGTGGAGACCCAGTACTTC.

The chain has TRBV9 and TRBJ2-1; TRBD2 matches 11 bases. With V trimmed by 3 bases and J by 10 bases, 12 bases remained unmatched. This CDR3 region has 16 residues. Germline V lookup: CDR1 SGDLS, CDR2 YYNGEE. The CDR3 loop is CASSARTSGGSREQFF. The DNA of the CDR3 is TGTGCCAGCAGCGCCCGAACTAGCGGGGGCTCGAGAGAGCAGTTCTTC.

This chain links TRBV7-8 with TRBJ2-7; TRBD2 matches 8 bases. The V gene end was trimmed by 1 base and the J gene end by 0 bases; junction bases not matched to a gene: 11. CDR1 SGHVS and CDR2 FQNEAQ come from the germline V gene. CDR3 size: 18 residues. The CDR3, as DNA: TGTGCCAGCAGCTTAGGGGGGGCCCTTAGCGGGATCTCCTACGAGCAGTACTTC. Its protein product is CASSLGGALSGISYEQYF.

This chain joins TRBV9 and TRBJ2-3; D is undetermined. Per the germline V gene, CDR1 is SGDLS and CDR2 is YYNGEE. The V and J ends lost 0 bases and 2 bases respectively, with 7 bases between them. The CDR3 sequence is 14 residues long. CDR3 loop: CASSVVGFTDTQYF. As DNA, the CDR3 is TGTGCCAGCAGCGTAGTAGGCTTCACAGATACGCAGTATTTT.

In its sample, this clonotype was seen once. The CDR3 DNA sequence: TGTGCCACCAGAGCGGGGGGCGGCGACTATGGCTACACCTTC. It specifies CATRAGGGDYGYTF. This rearrangement joins TRBV24-1 to TRBJ1-2, with D maybe TRBD1 (6 bases). The germline V and J ends were trimmed by 7 bases and 3 bases, with 14 bases remaining between them. This CDR3 has 14 residues. Germline V gene sequence: CDR1 KGHDR, CDR2 SFDVKD.

The chain is built from TRBV5-1 and TRBJ2-1; tentatively, D is TRBD2 (5 bases). This CDR3 is built from 13 residues. Germline values: CDR1 SGHRS, CDR2 YFSETQ. V was trimmed by 5 bases and J by 10 bases, leaving 16 bases between them. The CDR3 reads CASSLEAIREQFF. CDR3 DNA sequence: TGCGCCAGCAGTCTGGAGGCTATCAGGGAGCAGTTCTTC.

The chain combines TRBV21-1 with TRBJ2-7. TRBV21-1 counts as a pseudogene. The CDR3 extends over 14 amino acids. The CDR3 spells CASSNGKDNYEQYF. CDR3 bases: TGTGCCAGCAGCAATGGAAAGGATAACTACGAGCAGTACTTC.

The V gene is TRBV10-3, the J gene TRBJ2-1; TRBD2 matches at 8 bases. The V gene end was trimmed by 10 bases and the J gene end by 8 bases; junction bases not matched to a gene: 19. The CDR3 totals 16 residues. Germline CDR1 reads ENHRY; CDR2 reads SYGVKD. For the CDR3, the DNA is TGTGCCAACGGGCGTACGGGAGCGGGAGTGGGGGATGAGCAGTTCTTC. It specifies CANGRTGAGVGDEQFF.

The gene calls are TRBV20-1 and TRBJ2-2, with D maybe TRBD1 (6 bases). Germline V gives CDR1 DFQATT, CDR2 SNEGSKA (reference sequence). Trimming stripped 3 bases from V and 5 bases from J, with 10 bases between. The CDR3 runs 13 residues. CDR3 DNA: TGCAGTGCTAGTCGAGGGGGAACCGGGGAGCTGTTTTTT. Translation: CSASRGGTGELFF.

This clonotype was counted between two and nine times. CDR3 region: CSARESPTYEQYF. DNA for the CDR3: TGCAGTGCTAGAGAGTCGCCTACCTACGAGCAGTACTTC. The rearrangement joins TRBV20-1 to TRBJ2-5; no clear D. The J call is doubtful: the DNA matches TRBJ2-7 better. The CDR3 contains 13 residues. From germline, CDR1 is DFQATT and CDR2 SNEGSKA (reference sequence).

This clonotype was seen a few times. V and J are TRBV4-3 and TRBJ2-1; TRBD2 might be the D (6 bases). The CDR3 length is 13 residues. Germline CDR1 and CDR2: LGHNA and YSLEER. V was clipped by 1 base and J by 10 bases, with 11 bases between them. CDR3 bases: TGCGCCAGCAGCCAAGGGTGGGGAGGCGAGCAGTTCTTC. Protein product: CASSQGWGGEQFF.

The chain is built from TRBV4-2 and TRBJ2-7, with TRBD2 identical over 11 bases. The CDR3 runs to 17 residues. V trimming: 1 base; J trimming: 5 bases; junction bases outside the gene matches: 10. The germline V gene encodes CDR1 LGHNA and CDR2 YNFKEQ. The CDR3 region is CASSQGIAGGSFDEQYF. The CDR3 DNA sequence: TGTGCCAGCAGCCAAGGGATAGCGGGAGGGTCCTTTGACGAGCAGTACTTC.

This clonotype showed up just a few times. Here the CDR3 DNA reads TGTGCCAGCAGTAACGAGGGCAAAGAGACCCAGTACTTC. It is translated as CASSNEGKETQYF. The chain joins TRBV2 to TRBJ2-5; the D gene is possibly TRBD2 (5 bases). This CDR3 region has 13 residues. V was cut by 5 bases and J by 3 bases, with 10 bases left in between. The germline V gene encodes CDR1 SNHLY and CDR2 FYNNEI.

The V and J genes are TRBV12-3 or TRBV12-4 and TRBJ2-2; D is possibly TRBD1 (6 bases). The V and J ends lost 6 bases and 6 bases respectively, with 20 bases between them. This CDR3 contains 16 residues. The CDR3 is CASSPSPIRGSGELFF. The CDR3, as DNA: TGTGCCAGCAGCCCAAGTCCGATCAGGGGCTCCGGGGAGCTGTTTTTT.

The CDR3 DNA reads TGCAGCGTCGGGACAGACCATCAGCCCCAGCATTTT. As protein: CSVGTDHQPQHF. V and J are TRBV29-1 and TRBJ1-5, with TRBD1 matching over 7 bases. Germline CDR1 is SQVTM and CDR2 is ANQGSEA. This CDR3 spans 12 amino acids. V lost 6 bases and J lost 5; bases outside the gene matches: 4.

This sequence joins TRBV6-5 and TRBJ1-1; TRBD1 matches 7 bases. The germline gives CDR1 MNHEY, CDR2 SVGAGI. The ends lost 0 bases at V and 0 bases at J; junction bases unmatched: 4. The CDR3 has 16 amino acids. The DNA of the CDR3 is TGTGCCAGCAGTTACTCATACGGACAGGTGAACACTGAAGCTTTCTTT. It yields the protein CASSYSYGQVNTEAFF.

V and J are TRBV18 and TRBJ1-4; D might be TRBD1 (5 bases). V lost 4 bases, J lost 7 bases, and 19 bases lay in between. The CDR3 has 16 amino acids. Germline loops: CDR1 KGHSH, CDR2 LQKENI. The CDR3 loop is CASSLSVRGTTEKLFF. The CDR3 DNA is TGTGCCAGCTCACTATCTGTTCGGGGGACGACTGAAAAACTGTTTTTT.

The chain employs TRBV20-1 and TRBJ2-5; 12 bases fit TRBD2. Germline loops: CDR1 DFQATT, CDR2 SNEGSKA (reference sequence). This CDR3 has 15 residues. V lost 2 bases and J lost 5; bases outside the gene matches: 6. The CDR3 here is CSARPTSGSGETQYF. CDR3 coding DNA: TGCAGTGCTAGACCGACTAGCGGGAGTGGGGAGACCCAGTACTTC.

V and J are TRBV28 and TRBJ2-5, with TRBD2 as a possible D gene (7 bases). The V and J ends lost 6 bases and 5 bases respectively, with 16 bases between them. Germline CDR1 and CDR2: MDHEN and SYDVKM. This CDR3 is built from 14 residues. The DNA of the CDR3 is TGTGCCAGCAGAGAGGGGGGGGGGATGGAGACCCAGTACTTC. This sequence encodes CASREGGGMETQYF.

This clonotype came up many times. The chain joins TRBV27 to TRBJ1-2; D gene uncertain. This CDR3 has 14 amino acids. Germline CDR1 is MNHEY and CDR2 is SMNVEV (reference sequence). V lost 7 bases and J lost 4, with 16 bases in between. CDR3 sequence reads: CASKGAQDTYGYTF. The CDR3 DNA follows: TGTGCCAGCAAAGGCGCCCAGGATACCTATGGCTACACCTTC.

The chain carries TRBV5-4 and TRBJ2-5; D not certain. The last part of the DNA fits TRBJ2-7 better; the J call may be wrong. Germline-derived CDR1 and CDR2 are SGHNT and YYREEE (reference sequence). The CDR3 length is 13 residues. The CDR3 nucleotides read TGTGCCAGCAGCTTGCCCGCAATCGGCGAGCAGTACTTC. Translation: CASSLPAIGEQYF.

This clonotype was found many times. The chain combines TRBV7-2 with TRBJ2-6; D is unclear. V gave up 1 base and J gave up 0 bases, with 7 bases separating them. This CDR3 is built from 16 residues. CDR1 and CDR2 from the germline V gene are SGHTA and FQGNSA. In DNA form, the CDR3 reads TGTGCCAGCAGCTTAGTCAGGTCCTCTGGGGCCAACGTCCTGACTTTC. Its protein product is CASSLVRSSGANVLTF.